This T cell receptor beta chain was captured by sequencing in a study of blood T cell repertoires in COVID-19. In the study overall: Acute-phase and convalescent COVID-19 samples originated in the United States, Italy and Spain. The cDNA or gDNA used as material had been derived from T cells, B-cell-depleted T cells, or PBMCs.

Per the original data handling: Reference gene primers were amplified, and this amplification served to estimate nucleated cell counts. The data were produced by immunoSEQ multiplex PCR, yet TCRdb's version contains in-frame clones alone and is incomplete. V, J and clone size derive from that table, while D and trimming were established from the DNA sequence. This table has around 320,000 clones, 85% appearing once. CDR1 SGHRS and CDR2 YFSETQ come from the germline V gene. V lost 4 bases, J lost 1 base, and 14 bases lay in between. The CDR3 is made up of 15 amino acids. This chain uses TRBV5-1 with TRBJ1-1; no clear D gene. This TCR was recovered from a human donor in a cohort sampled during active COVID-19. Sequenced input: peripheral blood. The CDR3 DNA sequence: TGCGCCAGCAGCCCGAGGGTGGATACGAACACTGAAGCTTTCTTT. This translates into CASSPRVDTNTEAFF.